This TCR beta chain originates from a study of T cells in Graves' hyperthyroidism and ophthalmopathy. Regarding the study as a whole: Using 13 V-J features, a model discriminated ophthalmopathy from stable hyperthyroidism.

This clonotype was detected ten times or more. Its antigen remains unknown. Authors of the study amplified TCR beta CDR3 regions from RNA transcripts. HTBI primers were employed in a first-round RT-PCR of the TCR CDR3. TCRdb ran MiXCR on the multiplex PCR reads and lists one entry per CDR3 protein. Of a few hundred thousand distinct CDR3 sequences listed, roughly an eighth were seen once; the top ten hold more than 4.5%. The V end was cut by 1 base, the J end by 5 bases, with 20 bases between. Per the germline V gene, CDR1 is DFQATT and CDR2 is SNEGSKA (reference sequence). The CDR3 is 16 residues long. Exclusion of a patient resulted from uncontrolled infection, other autoimmune disease, pregnancy or lactation. Fresh peripheral blood, roughly 9.6 ml, was the source of the PBMCs.

The receptor's source is a woman aged 18-29 years with Graves' hyperthyroidism. The sequencing sample was made of blood. The gene calls are TRBV20-1 and TRBJ2-5; maybe TRBD2 (6 bases). CDR3 in DNA: TGCAGTGCTAGAGTGTTGGAGAGGGGAGGAAGGGAGACCCAGTACTTC. Protein product: CSARVLERGGRETQYF.